This entry lists 9 T cell receptor beta chains sequenced from one sample in a study of blood T cell repertoires in COVID-19. The data were produced by immunoSEQ multiplex PCR, yet TCRdb's version contains in-frame clones alone and is incomplete. The data contain tens of thousands of clones, about 75% of them seen just once; the ten biggest clones take up about 32%. The sequenced sample consisted of peripheral blood. The receptors derive from a human donor in a cohort sampled during active COVID-19.

This clone was observed many times. The chain is built from TRBV5-1 and TRBJ1-2, with 8 positions matching TRBD1. V dropped 4 bases and J dropped 8; count of bases not matched to a gene: 10. Germline V gene sequence: CDR1 SGHRS, CDR2 YFSETQ. The CDR3 runs 14 residues. CDR3 sequence: CASSPGTGPWGYTF. DNA of the CDR3: TGCGCCAGCAGCCCCGGGACAGGCCCCTGGGGCTACACCTTC. Combining the CDR3 with reference TRBV5-1 and TRBJ1-2 gives the whole variable domain KAGVTQTPRYLIKTRGQQVTLSCSPISGHRSVSWYQQTPGQGLQFLFEYFSETQRNKGNFPGRFSGRQFSNSRSEMNVSTLELGDSALYLCASSPGTGPWGYTFGSGTRLTVV.

The J gene is TRBJ2-1, the V gene TRBV28, with D possibly TRBD1 on 6 matching bases. The CDR3 covers 15 residues. CDR1 and CDR2 from the germline V gene are MDHEN and SYDVKM. V lost 2 bases and J lost 8, with 16 bases in between. The CDR3 region has the DNA TGTGCCAGCAGTTTAAATCCGTCAGGGGTGGATGAGCAGTTCTTC. Amino acids: CASSLNPSGVDEQFF.

This clone was seen more than once but under ten times. The V call is TRBV7-6, the J call TRBJ1-2; a weak D match, TRBD1 (6 bases). CDR3 length: 15 amino acids. Germline assignment: CDR1 SGHVS and CDR2 FNYEAQ. V lost 1 base and J 0 bases, leaving 9 bases between the germline ends. The CDR3 is CASSLDRASNYGYTF. CDR3 coding DNA: TGTGCCAGCAGCTTAGACAGGGCCTCTAACTATGGCTACACCTTC.

The V gene is TRBV3-1 (or the pseudogene TRBV3-2), the J gene TRBJ1-6; D remains ambiguous. The CDR3 is 12 amino acids. V was pared by 8 bases and J by 8 bases, with 10 bases between. Germline CDR1 and CDR2: LGHDT and YNNKEL (reference sequence). CDR3 coding DNA: TGTGCCAGCCGCGGGGTTCATTCACCCCTCCACTTT. This translates into CASRGVHSPLHF.

The count of this clone is one. The V call is TRBV6-5, the J call TRBJ1-5; 7 positions agree with TRBD1. Germline V gene sequence: CDR1 MNHEY, CDR2 SVGAGI. V shed 5 bases and J 6 bases; nucleotides not matched to a gene: 7. This CDR3 is 14 amino acids long. The chain's CDR3 is CASSPGGRVQPQHF. In DNA, the CDR3 is TGTGCCAGCAGTCCAGGGGGAAGGGTTCAGCCCCAGCATTTT.

The chain recombines TRBV12-3 or TRBV12-4 with TRBJ1-2, with a weak D call TRBD1 (5 bases). With 5 bases removed from V and 6 bases from J, the gap between germline ends came to 13 bases. The CDR3 covers 13 residues. The CDR3 reads CASSGTWRNGYTF. The CDR3 region has the DNA TGTGCCAGCAGTGGGACTTGGCGGAATGGCTACACCTTC.

The chain joins TRBV6-1 to TRBJ1-6; D not resolved. The CDR3 spans 14 residues. Trimming removed 2 bases from V and 7 bases from J, with 9 bases in between. Germline-derived CDR1 and CDR2 are MNHNS and SASEGT. The CDR3 DNA reads TGTGCCAGCAGTGAATCGGTCGCAAATTCACCCCTCCACTTT. This translates into CASSESVANSPLHF.

The gene calls are TRBV30 and TRBJ1-2, with 9 bases that match TRBD1. Germline V gene sequence: CDR1 GTSNPN, CDR2 SVGIG (reference sequence). The CDR3 length is 14 residues. The V gene end was trimmed by 5 bases and the J gene end by 0 bases; junction bases not matched to a gene: 4. The CDR3 region has the DNA TGTGCCTGGGGGAGGGACAGGGCTAACTATGGCTACACCTTC. Protein product: CAWGRDRANYGYTF.

The chain carries TRBV7-3 and TRBJ2-1; no firm D call. CDR1 is SGHTA and CDR2 is FQGTGA in the germline V gene. The CDR3 runs 13 residues. The V and J ends lost 0 bases and 9 bases respectively, with 9 bases between them. The CDR3 DNA is TGTGCCAGCAGCTTAACGCCAGGTGGTGAGCAGTTCTTC. Its translation: CASSLTPGGEQFF.